The rows below give T cell receptor beta chains drawn from one sample of a study of blood T cell repertoires in COVID-19. Sequencing was performed with immunoSEQ multiplex PCR; in TCRdb, only in-frame clones are kept and a portion is missing. The repertoire holds 190,000 or so clones, with 87% as singletons. The sequenced sample consisted of peripheral blood. The receptors originated from a woman younger than 30 who had recovered from COVID-19. CDR3s include the opening cysteine and the closing phenylalanine or tryptophan. Each record gives: V gene, clone size, J gene, D gene, CDR3 protein, CDR3 DNA. D genes are given only for firm matches. Only part of the rows carry a size: once, few, many, or a class if the clone is expanded.

v_gene: TRBV10-3; abundance: -; j_gene: TRBJ1-2; d_gene: -; CDR3aa: CAISTPDYYGYTF; CDR3nt: TGTGCCATCAGTACTCCCGACTACTATGGCTACACCTTC
v_gene: TRBV6-5; abundance: -; j_gene: TRBJ1-4; d_gene: TRBD1; CDR3aa: CASSSNPGQGLFF; CDR3nt: TGTGCCAGCAGTTCTAACCCGGGACAGGGGCTGTTTTTT
v_gene: TRBV18; abundance: -; j_gene: TRBJ1-1; d_gene: -; CDR3aa: CASSPRSRGRTEAFF; CDR3nt: TGTGCCAGCTCACCACGTTCCAGGGGAAGGACTGAAGCTTTCTTT
v_gene: TRBV2; abundance: -; j_gene: TRBJ2-5; d_gene: -; CDR3aa: CASSRDIRETQYF; CDR3nt: TGTGCCAGCAGCAGGGACATTCGGGAGACCCAGTACTTC
v_gene: TRBV5-1; abundance: -; j_gene: TRBJ2-5; d_gene: -; CDR3aa: CASGPGVTDQETQYF; CDR3nt: TGCGCCAGTGGCCCCGGAGTGACGGACCAAGAGACCCAGTACTTC
v_gene: TRBV5-1; abundance: -; j_gene: TRBJ1-6; d_gene: TRBD1; CDR3aa: CASSSDRGTRSPLHF; CDR3nt: TGCGCCAGCAGCTCCGACAGGGGAACGCGGTCACCCCTCCACTTT
v_gene: TRBV7-9; abundance: -; j_gene: TRBJ2-1; d_gene: -; CDR3aa: CASSLVGGEVAEQFF; CDR3nt: TGTGCCAGCAGCTTAGTCGGAGGGGAGGTTGCTGAGCAGTTCTTC
v_gene: TRBV6-1; abundance: -; j_gene: TRBJ1-1; d_gene: -; CDR3aa: CASSETQSAEAFF; CDR3nt: TGTGCCAGCAGTGAGACTCAAAGCGCTGAAGCTTTCTTT
v_gene: TRBV29-1; abundance: once; j_gene: TRBJ2-3; d_gene: -; CDR3aa: CSVTGTDTQYF; CDR3nt: TGCAGCGTTACTGGCACAGATACGCAGTATTTT
v_gene: TRBV2; abundance: many; j_gene: TRBJ2-3; d_gene: TRBD2; CDR3aa: CASKREGSADTQYF; CDR3nt: TGTGCCAGCAAGCGGGAGGGTTCCGCAGATACGCAGTATTTT
v_gene: TRBV7-9; abundance: -; j_gene: TRBJ1-1; d_gene: TRBD1; CDR3aa: CASSLGTGVNTEAFF; CDR3nt: TGTGCCAGCAGCTTAGGCACAGGGGTAAACACTGAAGCTTTCTTT
v_gene: TRBV28; abundance: -; j_gene: TRBJ2-2; d_gene: TRBD1; CDR3aa: CASRSGQPTGELFF; CDR3nt: TGTGCCAGCAGGTCGGGACAGCCCACCGGGGAGCTGTTTTTT
v_gene: TRBV18; abundance: -; j_gene: TRBJ1-1; d_gene: TRBD1; CDR3aa: CASSLATGGGTEAFF; CDR3nt: TGTGCCAGCTCACTGGCAACAGGGGGCGGCACTGAAGCTTTCTTT
v_gene: TRBV7-2; abundance: -; j_gene: TRBJ1-1; d_gene: -; CDR3aa: CASSRSTTEAFF; CDR3nt: TGTGCCAGCAGCCGGAGTACTACTGAAGCTTTCTTT
v_gene: TRBV2; abundance: few; j_gene: TRBJ2-3; d_gene: TRBD2; CDR3aa: CASKKTSGSRDTQYF; CDR3nt: TGTGCCAGCAAGAAGACTAGCGGGAGTCGGGATACGCAGTATTTT
v_gene: TRBV19; abundance: -; j_gene: TRBJ1-1; d_gene: TRBD1; CDR3aa: CASTYQGANTEVFF; CDR3nt: TGTGCCAGTACATATCAGGGGGCGAACACTGAAGTTTTCTTT
v_gene: TRBV29-1; abundance: few; j_gene: TRBJ2-2; d_gene: TRBD2; CDR3aa: CSVAGRRSGELFF; CDR3nt: TGCAGCGTTGCCGGGAGGCGGTCCGGGGAGCTGTTTTTT
v_gene: TRBV7-9; abundance: -; j_gene: TRBJ1-1; d_gene: -; CDR3aa: CASSRGTGPTEAFF; CDR3nt: TGTGCCAGCAGCCGCGGAACAGGGCCCACTGAAGCTTTCTTT
v_gene: TRBV7-3; abundance: -; j_gene: TRBJ2-3; d_gene: -; CDR3aa: CASSPRVSGDTQYF; CDR3nt: TGTGCCAGCAGCCCGAGGGTCTCAGGCGATACGCAGTATTTT
v_gene: TRBV7-9; abundance: -; j_gene: TRBJ2-3; d_gene: -; CDR3aa: CASSFTSSTDTQYF; CDR3nt: TGTGCCAGCAGCTTTACTTCTAGCACAGATACGCAGTATTTT
v_gene: TRBV19; abundance: -; j_gene: TRBJ2-1; d_gene: TRBD2; CDR3aa: CASSIGSGRSYNEQFF; CDR3nt: TGTGCCAGTAGTATTGGGAGCGGGAGATCCTACAATGAGCAGTTCTTC
v_gene: TRBV27; abundance: -; j_gene: TRBJ2-7; d_gene: TRBD2; CDR3aa: CASSLSASGYYEQYF; CDR3nt: TGTGCCAGCAGTTTATCGGCTAGCGGATACTACGAGCAGTACTTC
v_gene: TRBV12-3/TRBV12-4; abundance: -; j_gene: TRBJ1-2; d_gene: -; CDR3aa: CASRLGQNDGYTF; CDR3nt: TGTGCCAGCAGACTTGGACAGAACGATGGCTACACCTTC
v_gene: TRBV4-3; abundance: -; j_gene: TRBJ1-3; d_gene: -; CDR3aa: CASSQDNGGSSGNTIYF; CDR3nt: TGCGCCAGCAGCCAAGATAACGGCGGAAGCTCTGGAAACACCATATATTTT
v_gene: TRBV24-1; abundance: -; j_gene: TRBJ2-5; d_gene: -; CDR3aa: CATRGGGQETQYF; CDR3nt: TGTGCCACCCGCGGGGGCGGCCAAGAGACCCAGTACTTC
v_gene: TRBV5-1; abundance: -; j_gene: TRBJ1-3; d_gene: -; CDR3aa: CASSPVLRPGNTIYF; CDR3nt: TGCGCCAGCAGCCCGGTTTTACGTCCTGGAAACACCATATATTTT
v_gene: TRBV7-2; abundance: -; j_gene: TRBJ2-5; d_gene: TRBD1; CDR3aa: CASSLGLWDRDETQYF; CDR3nt: TGTGCCAGCAGCTTAGGGCTTTGGGACAGGGATGAGACCCAGTACTTC